This passage covers 25 T cell receptor beta chains from one sample sequenced in a study of T cell responses to AZD1222 COVID-19 vaccine (dated by TCRdb to 2020 to 2022). Read against the paper, the sample's time point label means: about 28 days (+/-7) after the second vaccine dose. Library method: the immunoSEQ multiplex PCR assay. The table was pulled from immuneACCESS by TCRdb, which kept in-frame rearrangements only. Such tables lose some clones; where checked, under half of the loss comes from unresolved V genes, and the rest has no known cause. This sample is represented by 150,000 or so clones; 80% to 95% of them were singletons. In total, the top ten clones hold about 3.7% of the sample. Sequencing was performed on peripheral blood, taken 28 days after the second AZD1222 dose. Every receptor here comes from an adult who received the AZD1222 COVID-19 vaccine.

The chain couples TRBV6-1 to TRBJ2-5, with 8 bases matching TRBD1. This CDR3 comprises 14 residues. Germline V gene sequence: CDR1 MNHNS, CDR2 SASEGT. The junction had 6 bases not matched to a gene; V was cut back by 6 bases and J by 3 bases. The CDR3 DNA follows: TGTGCCAGCAGAGACCAGGGGGCTAAAGAGACCCAGTACTTC. Translated, it gives CASRDQGAKETQYF.

The chain is built from TRBV5-1 and TRBJ2-1; 9 positions agree with TRBD2. V lost 4 bases and J lost 3; bases outside the gene matches: 8. The CDR3 covers 16 residues. CDR1 is SGHRS, CDR2 YFSETQ, per germline. The DNA for the CDR3 is TGCGCCAGCAGCGAGGAAGCGGGAGGCCTCTACAATGAGCAGTTCTTC. This codes for CASSEEAGGLYNEQFF.

The chain has TRBV24-1 and TRBJ1-5; no firm D call. The CDR3 runs 12 residues. CDR1 and CDR2 (germline): KGHDR, SFDVKD. Trimming took 3 bases from V and 2 from J, leaving 1 base between them. This CDR3 reads CATSDRNQPQHF. In DNA form, the CDR3 reads TGTGCCACCAGTGATCGCAATCAGCCCCAGCATTTT.

The V call is TRBV9, the J call TRBJ1-1; 10 bases fit TRBD1. CDR3 length: 13 amino acids. With 5 bases clipped from V and 8 bases from J, the junction kept 6 bases outside the gene matches. Germline assignment: CDR1 SGDLS and CDR2 YYNGEE. CDR3 region: CASRRQDRGEAFF. CDR3 in DNA: TGTGCCAGCAGGCGACAGGACAGGGGGGAAGCTTTCTTT.

The V call is TRBV11-2, the J call TRBJ1-2; weak D call: TRBD1 (5 bases). Germline V gene sequence: CDR1 SGHAT, CDR2 FQNNGV. The CDR3 loop spans 16 amino acids. Trimming took 1 base from V and 3 from J, leaving 15 bases between them. The CDR3 loop is CASSLVSFGGHYGYTF. For the CDR3, the DNA is TGTGCCAGCAGCTTAGTGAGCTTTGGGGGTCACTATGGCTACACCTTC.

The chain recombines TRBV7-9 with TRBJ1-1; no firm D call. The V gene lost 1 base and the J gene lost 3 bases, with 6 bases spanning the gap. The CDR3 sequence is 13 residues long. Germline V gene sequence: CDR1 SEHNR, CDR2 FQNEAQ (reference sequence). CDR3 region: CASSLERDTEAFF. CDR3 DNA: TGTGCCAGCAGCTTAGAACGGGACACTGAAGCTTTCTTT.

This sequence joins TRBV7-9 and TRBJ2-2; the D gene is possibly TRBD1 (5 bases). Germline-derived CDR1 and CDR2 are SEHNR and FQNEAQ (reference sequence). The CDR3 totals 17 residues. The ends were cut back, 2 bases at V and 0 bases at J, with 13 bases in the middle. The CDR3 sequence is CASSLKGRSSNTGELFF. CDR3 DNA sequence: TGTGCCAGCAGCTTAAAGGGGCGGTCCTCGAACACCGGGGAGCTGTTTTTT.

The V and J genes are TRBV7-2 and TRBJ2-7; maybe TRBD2 (6 bases). With 1 base removed from V and 1 base from J, the gap between germline ends came to 11 bases. The CDR3 totals 15 residues. Germline CDR1 SGHTA, CDR2 FQGNSA. CDR3 sequence (DNA): TGTGCCAGCAGCTTAGTGCCCGGGGGATCCTACGAGCAGTACTTC. It codes for CASSLVPGGSYEQYF.

V is TRBV6-1 and J is TRBJ1-5, with no clear D. The germline V and J ends were trimmed by 1 base and 3 bases, with 10 bases remaining between them. CDR3 length equals 15 residues. The germline gives CDR1 MNHNS, CDR2 SASEGT. The CDR3 DNA reads TGTGCCAGCAGTGAAGTAGGGCAGTACAATCAGCCCCAGCATTTT. Translation gives CASSEVGQYNQPQHF.

The V and J genes are TRBV13 and TRBJ2-7, with D unclear. CDR1 is PRHDT, CDR2 FYEKMQ, per germline (reference sequence). The CDR3 has 11 amino acids. V was trimmed by 5 bases and J by 7 bases, leaving 9 bases between them. The CDR3 DNA reads TGTGCCAGCAGCAAACGATGGGAGCAGTACTTC. Translated, it gives CASSKRWEQYF. The full variable domain, with the rest looked up from reference TRBV13 and TRBJ2-7, is AAGVIQSPRHLIKEKRETATLKCYPIPRHDTVYWYQQGPGQDPQFLISFYEKMQSDKGSIPDRFSAQQFSDYHSELNMSSLELGDSALYFCASSKRWEQYFGPGTRLTVT.

The V call is TRBV28, the J call TRBJ1-4; perhaps TRBD1 as D (6 bases). The CDR3 totals 14 residues. Trimming shortened V by 3 bases and J by 7 bases, and 12 bases separated the two germline ends. The germline gives CDR1 MDHEN, CDR2 SYDVKM. CDR3 sequence reads: CASSFVGAREKLFF. The CDR3 DNA reads as TGTGCCAGCAGTTTTGTGGGGGCGCGTGAAAAACTGTTTTTT.

This chain uses TRBV28 with TRBJ2-2, with 8 bases lining up with TRBD2. The length of the CDR3 is 17 residues. Unmatched junction bases numbered 15, after V lost 5 bases and J lost 7 bases. Germline assignment: CDR1 MDHEN and CDR2 SYDVKM. The CDR3 reads CASSSRKSGRMVGELFF. In DNA form, the CDR3 reads TGTGCCAGCAGTAGTAGGAAAAGCGGGAGAATGGTCGGGGAGCTGTTTTTT.

This clone was seen a single time. Different DNA sequences within this sample yield the same CDR3. The V and J genes are TRBV18 and TRBJ1-5; the match to TRBD1 covers 7 bases. Germline-derived CDR1 and CDR2 are KGHSH and LQKENI. The CDR3 is 14 residues long. V was clipped by 6 bases and J by 2 bases; unmatched bases: 4. The CDR3: CASSPDRGNQPQHF. The CDR3 coding sequence is TGTGCCAGCTCGCCTGACAGGGGCAATCAGCCCCAGCATTTT.

The rearrangement uses TRBV28 and TRBJ1-2, with TRBD1 as a possible D gene (6 bases). The CDR3 contains 18 residues. Germline CDR1 reads MDHEN; CDR2 reads SYDVKM. V was trimmed by 5 bases and J by 1 base, leaving 23 bases between them. DNA for the CDR3: TGTGCCAGCAGTCCCGCTCAAAGTGATGGGGGCAATAACTATGGCTACACCTTC. Residues: CASSPAQSDGGNNYGYTF.

This sequence joins TRBV27 and TRBJ2-7, with TRBD2 matching over 9 bases. The CDR3 runs to 14 residues. Germline lookup yields CDR1 MNHEY and CDR2 SMNVEV (reference sequence). V shed 5 bases, J shed 6 bases, and the junction held 8 bases outside the gene matches. The CDR3 nucleotides read TGTGCCAGCAGTCCTTATAGCGGGAGTAGCGAGCAGTACTTC. Encoded protein: CASSPYSGSSEQYF.

This rearrangement joins TRBV20-1 to TRBJ1-5; D is possibly TRBD1 (5 bases). The CDR3 length is 16 residues. Deletions cut 3 bases from V and 1 base from J, with 16 bases between. Germline lookup yields CDR1 DFQATT and CDR2 SNEGSKA (reference sequence). The CDR3 loop reads CSASAIQGISNQPQHF. The DNA for the CDR3 is TGCAGTGCTAGTGCAATCCAGGGAATAAGCAATCAGCCCCAGCATTTT.

V and J are TRBV19 and TRBJ1-5; D is possibly TRBD1 (5 bases). Per the germline V gene, CDR1 is LNHDA and CDR2 is SQIVND (reference sequence). V was shortened by 3 bases and J by 7 bases, with 10 bases between the two germline ends. This CDR3 comprises 13 residues. In DNA, the CDR3 is TGTGCCAGTAGTATGGCGGGGGGGCAGCCCCAGCATTTT. The encoded protein is CASSMAGGQPQHF.

V gene TRBV7-2 combines with J gene TRBJ1-1; no clear D. In germline, CDR1 is SGHTA, CDR2 FQGNSA. V lost 1 base and J lost 3, with 9 bases in between. The CDR3 covers 14 residues. The CDR3 nucleotides are TGTGCCAGCAGCTTAGATATTAGCTACACTGAAGCTTTCTTT. This sequence encodes CASSLDISYTEAFF.

The chain uses TRBV19 and TRBJ1-1, with a possible D match to TRBD1 (5 bases). This CDR3 region has 16 residues. Looked up from germline, CDR1 is LNHDA and CDR2 is SQIVND (reference sequence). Trimming left V 2 bases short and J 3 bases short, with 16 bases between. This chain's CDR3 is CASSIFGVRGDTEAFF. The DNA for the CDR3 is TGTGCCAGTAGTATATTCGGCGTGAGAGGGGACACTGAAGCTTTCTTT.

This chain's CDR3 is CASSDPSQPYNEQFF. The CDR3 region has the DNA TGCGCCAGCAGCGATCCTAGCCAGCCCTACAATGAGCAGTTCTTC. This chain links TRBV5-1 with TRBJ2-1; tentative D call: TRBD2 (5 bases). Deletions cut 4 bases from V and 2 bases from J, with 13 bases between. Germline V gene lookup returns CDR1 SGHRS and CDR2 YFSETQ. This CDR3 is 15 amino acids long.

The V and J genes are TRBV18 and TRBJ2-2, with 11 bases fitting TRBD1. The CDR3 is 16 amino acids. J lost 6 bases, V lost 0 bases, and 3 bases had no gene match. CDR1 KGHSH and CDR2 LQKENI come from the germline V gene. The CDR3 sequence: CASSPPGTGGAGELFF. CDR3 in DNA: TGTGCCAGCTCACCACCGGGGACAGGGGGTGCCGGGGAGCTGTTTTTT.

CDR3 sequence (DNA): TGTGCCAGCAGCCAAGATCGGTTGGGAGGCTTCTCCTACAATGAGCAGTTCTTC. This gives the protein CASSQDRLGGFSYNEQFF. This rearrangement joins TRBV14 to TRBJ2-1, with D possibly TRBD2 on 6 matching bases. In germline, CDR1 is SGHDN, CDR2 FVKESK. Trimming shortened V by 0 bases and J by 0 bases, and 15 bases separated the two germline ends. The CDR3 loop spans 18 amino acids.

The chain combines TRBV24-1 with TRBJ1-5; D gene uncertain. Germline V gene lookup returns CDR1 KGHDR and CDR2 SFDVKD. This CDR3 comprises 13 residues. V was pared by 9 bases and J by 3 bases, with 11 bases between. CDR3 bases: TGTGCCACCGCAGCTACCCCCAATCAGCCCCAGCATTTT. Translating gives CATAATPNQPQHF.

This clone was counted a single time. This sequence joins TRBV5-4 and TRBJ1-6; TRBD1 might be the D (6 bases). This CDR3 is built from 15 residues. V gave up 0 bases and J gave up 6 bases, with 10 bases separating them. CDR1 is SGHNT, CDR2 YYREEE, per germline (reference sequence). Here the CDR3 DNA reads TGTGCCAGCAGCTTGGTGGGGGCGCTTAATTCACCCCTCCACTTT. Amino acids: CASSLVGALNSPLHF.

This clone was counted between two and nine times. This chain's CDR3 is CASSQITGGTEAFF. The DNA for the CDR3 is TGTGCCAGCAGTCAGATAACAGGGGGCACTGAAGCTTTCTTT. This chain joins TRBV6-5 and TRBJ1-1, with 8 bases aligning to TRBD1. The germline V gene has CDR1 MNHEY and CDR2 SVGAGI. The CDR3 is 14 amino acids. V trimming: 5 bases; J trimming: 4 bases; junction bases outside the gene matches: 6.